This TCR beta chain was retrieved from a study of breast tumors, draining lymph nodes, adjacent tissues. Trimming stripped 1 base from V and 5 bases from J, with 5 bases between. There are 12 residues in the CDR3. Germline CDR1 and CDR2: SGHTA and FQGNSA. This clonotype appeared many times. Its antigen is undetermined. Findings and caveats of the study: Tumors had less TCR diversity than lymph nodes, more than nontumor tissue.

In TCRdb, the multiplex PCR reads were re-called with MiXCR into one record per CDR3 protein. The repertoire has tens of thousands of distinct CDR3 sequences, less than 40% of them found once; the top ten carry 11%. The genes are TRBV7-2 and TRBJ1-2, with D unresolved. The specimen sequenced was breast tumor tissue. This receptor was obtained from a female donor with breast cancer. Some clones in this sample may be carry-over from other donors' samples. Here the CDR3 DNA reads TGTGCCAGCAGCTTAGTTACTTATGGCTACACCTTC. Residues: CASSLVTYGYTF.